Below are 10 T cell receptor beta chains sequenced from a single sample in a study of blood T cell repertoires in COVID-19. Assay: immunoSEQ multiplex PCR; the TCRdb copy retains only in-frame clones and omits some. Among about 210,000 clones listed, about nine tenths were seen once. The sample comprised peripheral blood. The source is a man in his forties with acute or convalescent COVID-19.

The chain uses TRBV30 and TRBJ1-1; unclear D gene. There are 11 residues in the CDR3. CDR1 and CDR2 (germline): GTSNPN, SVGIG (reference sequence). Trimming took 3 bases from V and 9 from J, leaving 11 bases between them. In nucleotides, the CDR3 is TGTGCCTGGAGCACACAAGCGAAAGCTTTCTTT. This gives the protein CAWSTQAKAFF.

This rearrangement joins TRBV5-6 to TRBJ2-3, with D hard to call. V lost 0 bases to trimming and J lost 1 base, with 9 bases between them. Germline assignment: CDR1 SGHDT and CDR2 YYEEEE. This CDR3 has 15 amino acids. CDR3 nucleotide sequence: TGTGCCAGCAGCTTGGGGCTAGTGGGCACAGATACGCAGTATTTT. Amino acid sequence: CASSLGLVGTDTQYF.

The V and J genes are TRBV2 and TRBJ1-3; D uncertain. With 8 bases removed from V and 5 bases from J, the gap between germline ends came to 13 bases. This CDR3 contains 13 residues. Germline V CDR1 and CDR2: SNHLY, FYNNEI. This CDR3 reads CASDTTSRNTIYF. The DNA for the CDR3 is TGTGCCAGCGACACCACAAGCCGAAACACCATATATTTT.

This chain uses TRBV19 with TRBJ1-2; a weak D match, TRBD1 (5 bases). This CDR3 region has 15 residues. Germline values: CDR1 LNHDA, CDR2 SQIVND (reference sequence). V was clipped by 3 bases and J by 4 bases, with 15 bases between them. CDR3 in amino acids: CASSILPGNGYGYTF. CDR3 coding DNA: TGTGCCAGTAGTATTCTTCCAGGGAACGGCTATGGCTACACCTTC.

The chain links TRBV5-1 to TRBJ2-2, with 8 nucleotides matching TRBD1. The V and J ends lost 3 bases and 5 bases, in that order; junction bases with no gene match: 6. Germline values: CDR1 SGHRS, CDR2 YFSETQ. The CDR3 consists of 15 residues. The CDR3 here is CASSSRTGLTGELFF. The CDR3 DNA reads as TGCGCCAGCAGCTCCAGGACAGGGCTGACCGGGGAGCTGTTTTTT.

V gene TRBV5-1 combines with J gene TRBJ2-1; D possibly corresponds to TRBD1 (6 bases). The germline V gene has CDR1 SGHRS and CDR2 YFSETQ. The CDR3 spans 15 residues. Trimming shortened V by 4 bases and J by 0 bases, and 11 bases separated the two germline ends. CDR3 DNA sequence: TGCGCCAGCAGCCCATCAGGGGTCTCCTACAATGAGCAGTTCTTC. Amino acid sequence: CASSPSGVSYNEQFF.

This clone was seen only a few times. The chain is built from TRBV7-3 and TRBJ2-3; the D gene is possibly TRBD2 (5 bases). Trimming stripped 2 bases from V and 4 bases from J, with 7 bases between. CDR1 is SGHTA and CDR2 is FQGTGA in the germline V gene. There are 13 residues in the CDR3. The CDR3 protein is CASSLPGADTQYF. The CDR3, as DNA: TGTGCCAGCAGCTTACCCGGGGCAGATACGCAGTATTTT.

This clone came up once. The rearrangement uses TRBV30 and TRBJ2-7; maybe TRBD1 (6 bases). The CDR3 covers 14 residues. V lost 3 bases, J lost 9 bases, and 21 bases lay in between. CDR1 is GTSNPN and CDR2 is SVGIG in the germline V gene (reference sequence). The chain's CDR3 is CAWRLQGTRTVQYF. The CDR3 nucleotides read TGTGCCTGGAGATTACAGGGCACCCGCACGGTGCAGTACTTC. Supplemented by reference TRBV30 and TRBJ2-7, the full variable domain reads SQTIHQWPATLVQPVGSPLSLECTVEGTSNPNLYWYRQAAGRGLQLLFYSVGIGQISSEVPQNLSASRPQDRQFILSSKKLLLSDSGFYLCAWRLQGTRTVQYFGPGTRLTVT.

J is TRBJ2-2 and V is TRBV11-3; 12 bases fit TRBD2. Germline CDR1 is SGHNT and CDR2 is YENEEA. J lost 5 bases, V lost 0 bases, and 4 bases had no gene match. The CDR3 spans 17 residues. The CDR3 loop is CASSLDFGTSGTGELFF. The CDR3 DNA is TGTGCCAGCAGCTTAGATTTCGGGACTAGCGGGACCGGGGAGCTGTTTTTT.

This clone came up once. V usage is TRBV9 and J usage is TRBJ2-3; D gene uncertain. The V end lost 4 bases, the J end lost 7 bases, and 10 bases lay between the germline ends. The germline V gene encodes CDR1 SGDLS and CDR2 YYNGEE. This CDR3 spans 12 amino acids. CDR3 DNA: TGTGCCAGCAGCCCTTCATGGCATACGCAGTATTTT. Its protein is CASSPSWHTQYF.